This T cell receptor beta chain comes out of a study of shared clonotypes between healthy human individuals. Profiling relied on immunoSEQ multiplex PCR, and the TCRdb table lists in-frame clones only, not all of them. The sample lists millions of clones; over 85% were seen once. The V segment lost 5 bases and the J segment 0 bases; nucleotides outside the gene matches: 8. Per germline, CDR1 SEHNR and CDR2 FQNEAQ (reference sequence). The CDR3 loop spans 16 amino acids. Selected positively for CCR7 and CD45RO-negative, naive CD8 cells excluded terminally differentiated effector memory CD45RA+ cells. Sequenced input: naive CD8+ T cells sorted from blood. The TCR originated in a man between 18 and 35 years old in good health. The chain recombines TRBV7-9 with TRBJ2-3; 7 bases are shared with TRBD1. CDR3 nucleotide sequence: TGTGCCAGCAGCCAGGGGGACCGGACTAGCACAGATACGCAGTATTTT. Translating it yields CASSQGDRTSTDTQYF.